The 19 T cell receptor beta chains below all came from one sample that was sequenced in a study of technical replicates of blood from a handful of donors. The repertoire was sequenced with immunoSEQ multiplex PCR; TCRdb's copy has only in-frame clones and lacks some. Seen here are roughly 12,000 clones, 94% observed once, and the top ten hold roughly 7%. Sequenced: PBMCs. These receptor sequences come from a human donor in good health.

The rearrangement uses TRBV7-9 and TRBJ2-2, with 8 nucleotides matching TRBD1. With 5 bases clipped from V and 3 bases from J, the junction kept 5 bases outside the gene matches. Germline V gene lookup returns CDR1 SEHNR and CDR2 FQNEAQ (reference sequence). This CDR3 comprises 15 residues. CDR3 sequence reads: CASSPDRGDTGELFF. CDR3 coding DNA: TGTGCCAGCAGCCCCGACAGGGGCGACACCGGGGAGCTGTTTTTT.

This chain joins TRBV15 and TRBJ2-7, with TRBD2 identical over 10 bases. Germline V lookup: CDR1 LNHNV, CDR2 YYDKDF (reference sequence). The CDR3 runs to 16 residues. The trim removed 0 bases at V and 5 bases at J, leaving 7 bases unmatched. CDR3 sequence: CATSREVPSGSNEQYF. The CDR3 DNA is TGTGCCACCAGCAGAGAAGTGCCTAGCGGGAGCAACGAGCAGTACTTC.

The DNA of the CDR3 is TGTGCCAGCAGCTTTGGGGCCAATTCCTTTGGGGATACGCAGTATTTT. Translation: CASSFGANSFGDTQYF. The chain carries TRBV7-9 and TRBJ2-3, with D maybe TRBD1 (5 bases). V was clipped by 3 bases and J by 6 bases, with 19 bases between them. Germline CDR1 SEHNR, CDR2 FQNEAQ (reference sequence). The CDR3 contains 16 residues.

This clone was counted a single time. The CDR3 DNA follows: TGTGCCATCAGTGAAACCACTTACTCCTACGAGCAGTACTTC. Translation: CAISETTYSYEQYF. The J gene is TRBJ2-7, the V gene TRBV10-3; no clear D. Trimming shortened V by 3 bases and J by 0 bases, and 9 bases separated the two germline ends. Germline-derived CDR1 and CDR2 are ENHRY and SYGVKD. CDR3 length: 14 residues.

The chain is built from TRBV7-9 and TRBJ1-2; possibly TRBD1 for D (6 bases). The germline gives CDR1 SEHNR, CDR2 FQNEAQ (reference sequence). The V end was cut by 5 bases, the J end by 12 bases, with 16 bases between. CDR3 length equals 12 residues. This CDR3 reads CASSTRQAQDTF. The CDR3 region has the DNA TGTGCCAGCAGCACTCGACAGGCGCAGGACACCTTC.

The rearrangement uses TRBV5-8 and TRBJ1-5; D remains ambiguous. Germline loops: CDR1 SGHTS, CDR2 YDEGEE. Trimming took 2 bases from V and 2 from J, leaving 8 bases between them. The CDR3 length is 14 residues. The CDR3 spells CASSFRVGNQPQHF. Here the CDR3 DNA reads TGTGCCAGCAGCTTCCGGGTGGGCAATCAGCCCCAGCATTTT. Combining the CDR3 with reference TRBV5-8 and TRBJ1-5 gives the whole variable domain EAGVTQSPTHLIKTRGQQATLRCSPISGHTSVYWYQQALGLGLQFLLWYDEGEERNRGNFPPRFSGRQFPNYSSELNVNALELEDSALYLCASSFRVGNQPQHFGDGTRLSIL.

This chain links TRBV4-2 with TRBJ2-1; TRBD2 aligns across 7 bases. With 0 bases clipped from V and 2 bases from J, the junction kept 4 bases outside the gene matches. The CDR3 is 16 amino acids. In germline, CDR1 is LGHNA, CDR2 YNFKEQ. The CDR3 is CASSQELAEPYNEQFF. The CDR3 DNA reads as TGTGCCAGCAGCCAAGAGCTAGCGGAACCCTACAATGAGCAGTTCTTC.

The genes are TRBV9 and TRBJ1-4; TRBD1 aligns across 10 bases. J was trimmed by 4 bases and V by 2 bases; bases with no gene match: 5. Germline V gives CDR1 SGDLS, CDR2 YYNGEE. The CDR3 is 16 residues long. The CDR3 region is CASSVSTGGNNEKLFF. The CDR3 DNA reads TGTGCCAGCAGCGTCTCGACAGGGGGCAATAATGAAAAACTGTTTTTT.

The count of this clone is one. One end of the junction is discordant with germline, which a read error may explain. The chain is built from TRBV7-8 and TRBJ2-7; 9 nucleotides agree with TRBD2. CDR1 is SGHVS, CDR2 FQNEAQ, per germline. The CDR3 spans 12 residues. The CDR3 region is CASSPLSGGKDF. The CDR3 DNA sequence: TGTGCCAGCAGCCCCCTTAGCGGGGGTAAGGACTTC.

The chain carries TRBV18 and TRBJ2-7, with 8 bases that match TRBD1. The V gene's germline CDR1 is KGHSH and CDR2 LQKENI. The CDR3 is 17 residues long. The J segment lost 0 bases and the V segment lost 2 bases, leaving 9 bases of the junction unmatched. CDR3 sequence reads: CASSPGGQGRSSYEQYF. CDR3 nucleotides: TGTGCCAGCTCACCAGGAGGACAGGGAAGGAGCTCCTACGAGCAGTACTTC.

In this sample, this clone turned up once. The genes are TRBV15 and TRBJ2-1; 10 bases are a match to TRBD2. CDR3 length: 17 amino acids. Germline loops: CDR1 LNHNV, CDR2 YYDKDF (reference sequence). Trimming removed 1 base from V and 6 bases from J; junction bases left unmatched: 9. The CDR3 region has the DNA TGTGCCACCAGCAGAGTTGGGAGCGGGAGGGCCCTCAATGAGCAGTTCTTC. Its translation: CATSRVGSGRALNEQFF.

This chain uses TRBV6-5 with TRBJ1-2; weak D call: TRBD1 (6 bases). The CDR3 covers 15 residues. V gave up 5 bases and J gave up 8 bases, with 21 bases separating them. From germline, CDR1 is MNHEY and CDR2 SVGAGI. The CDR3 reads CASSARQASWEGYTF. CDR3 nucleotide sequence: TGTGCCAGCAGTGCACGACAGGCTTCCTGGGAGGGCTACACCTTC.

The chain carries TRBV2 and TRBJ2-7; 7 bases align to TRBD2. V trimming: 7 bases; J trimming: 4 bases; junction bases outside the gene matches: 10. The CDR3 runs 14 residues. Germline V CDR1 and CDR2: SNHLY, FYNNEI. Here the CDR3 reads CASNARESPYEQYF. DNA for the CDR3: TGTGCCAGCAACGCGCGGGAGTCACCTTACGAGCAGTACTTC.

This clone was observed once. CDR3 residues: CASLYGAGTETQYF. CDR3 coding DNA: TGTGCCAGCCTCTATGGGGCGGGAACAGAGACCCAGTACTTC. The rearrangement joins TRBV5-6 to TRBJ2-5; possibly TRBD2 for D (6 bases). Germline V gene lookup returns CDR1 SGHDT and CDR2 YYEEEE. The ends were cut back, 7 bases at V and 4 bases at J, with 17 bases in the middle. This CDR3 spans 14 amino acids.

The chain recombines TRBV7-9 with TRBJ1-1, with 7 bases that match TRBD1. The length of the CDR3 is 14 residues. Unmatched junction bases numbered 6, after V lost 5 bases and J lost 3 bases. Germline V CDR1 and CDR2: SEHNR, FQNEAQ (reference sequence). The CDR3 is CASSKRGQDTEAFF. DNA of the CDR3: TGTGCCAGCAGCAAGAGGGGGCAGGACACTGAAGCTTTCTTT.

The CDR3 is CASSYSSILGNTIYF. The CDR3 coding sequence is TGTGCCAGCAGTTACTCGAGTATCCTAGGAAACACCATATATTTT. The chain carries TRBV6-5 and TRBJ1-3; D not resolved. V was pared by 0 bases and J by 4 bases, with 10 bases between. There are 15 residues in the CDR3. Germline CDR1 and CDR2: MNHEY and SVGAGI.

The CDR3 region has the DNA TGTGCCAGCAGAGCCGGGACAGGCTCCTACGAGCAGTACTTC. This codes for CASRAGTGSYEQYF. The V call is TRBV2, the J call TRBJ2-7, with TRBD1 matching over 8 bases. The ends lost 6 bases at V and 0 bases at J; junction bases unmatched: 4. The CDR3 sequence is 14 residues long. Per germline, CDR1 SNHLY and CDR2 FYNNEI.

This chain uses TRBV5-1 with TRBJ1-1; 9 bases are shared with TRBD1. The CDR3 loop spans 16 amino acids. Germline CDR1 and CDR2: SGHRS and YFSETQ. J lost 6 bases, V lost 0 bases, and 9 bases had no gene match. The CDR3 nucleotides read TGCGCCAGCAGCTTGGATTCGGGACAGGGAAGCCCTGAAGCTTTCTTT. As protein: CASSLDSGQGSPEAFF.

The chain has TRBV6-6 and TRBJ2-3; 7 bases agree with TRBD1. V gave up 11 bases and J gave up 5 bases; unmatched junction bases: 10. CDR1 and CDR2 (germline): MNHNY, SVGAGI (reference sequence). This CDR3 contains 13 residues. CDR3 sequence (DNA): TGTGCCGCGAAGGGGGCCTCGGGAGATACGCAGTATTTT. Amino acids: CAAKGASGDTQYF.